The 12 T cell receptor beta chains below all came from one sample that was sequenced in a study of blood T cells in healthy people across ages. A second roughly 7 to 11 cycle PCR used barcoded and J-beta primers. MiXCR was run by TCRdb on the 5' RACE reads, yielding one entry per CDR3 protein. Of just under 900,000 distinct CDR3 sequences listed, around 28% are singletons. The sequencing input was blood. The receptors shown here come from an elderly woman in good health.

This clonotype occurred a few times. The DNA of the CDR3 is TGTGCCAGCAGCTTATCGGGACTAGTCTACGAGCAGTACTTC. Translating it yields CASSLSGLVYEQYF. This chain uses TRBV7-9 with TRBJ2-7; 8 bases are a match to TRBD2. V lost 2 bases and J lost 3; bases outside the gene matches: 3. Per the germline V gene, CDR1 is SEHNR and CDR2 is FQNEAQ (reference sequence). The CDR3 is 14 amino acids. Variable domain in full (rest from reference TRBV7-9 and TRBJ2-7): DTGVSQNPRHKITKRGQNVTFRCDPISEHNRLYWYRQTLGQGPEFLTYFQNEAQLEKSRLLSDRFSAERPKGSFSTLEIQRTEQGDSAMYLCASSLSGLVYEQYFGPGTRLTVT.

This clonotype came up many times. The genes are TRBV19 and TRBJ2-5; D may be TRBD1 or TRBD2 (5 bases each). This CDR3 contains 13 residues. V shed 8 bases and J shed 1 base, with 11 bases lying between them. Germline lookup yields CDR1 LNHDA and CDR2 SQIVND (reference sequence). CDR3 nucleotides: TGTGCCAGTCTGGGACGGGCCCAAGAGACCCAGTACTTC. This gives the protein CASLGRAQETQYF.

The table lists this clonotype with a few counts. CDR3 DNA sequence: TGTGCCAGCAGTGAACTGGGGACAGTAGGCACTGAAGCTTTCTTT. This codes for CASSELGTVGTEAFF. The gene calls are TRBV6-1 and TRBJ1-1, with TRBD1 matching over 7 bases. This CDR3 spans 15 amino acids. Trimming at V came to 2 bases and at J to 4 bases, leaving 7 bases not matched to a gene. Germline-derived CDR1 and CDR2 are MNHNS and SASEGT.

The CDR3 loop reads CATAPSAENTEAFF. The DNA of the CDR3 is TGCGCCACAGCCCCAAGCGCAGAGAACACTGAAGCTTTCTTT. The chain combines TRBV5-1 with TRBJ1-1; D not resolved. Trimming left V 9 bases short and J 1 base short, with 16 bases between. This CDR3 contains 14 residues. Germline V gene data show CDR1 as SGHRS and CDR2 as YFSETQ.

Note on this clonotype: A much larger clone differs by one base, so this may be a read error. V usage is TRBV7-2 and J usage is TRBJ2-7; 9 nucleotides agree with TRBD1. From germline, CDR1 is SGHTA and CDR2 FQGNSA. The CDR3 runs to 17 residues. The CDR3 sequence: CVSSSYRGREPSYEQYF. CDR3 in DNA: TGTGTCAGCAGCTCCTACAGGGGGCGGGAGCCATCCTACGAGCAGTACTTC.

Remarks on this clonotype: With a much larger clone just one base away, this may be a read error. The chain recombines TRBV4-3 with TRBJ2-2; D might be TRBD2 (6 bases). Germline CDR1 reads LGHNA; CDR2 reads YSLEER. Between the trimmed V and J ends, which lost 7 bases and 3 bases, there was a span of 9 bases. This CDR3 spans 13 amino acids. The CDR3 loop is CASNWGDTGELFF. DNA of the CDR3: TGCGCCAGCAACTGGGGGGACACCGGGGAGCTGTTTTTT.

To note about this clonotype: This may stem from a read error, because a much larger clone lies one nucleotide away. The V and J genes are TRBV7-9 and TRBJ2-3; 8 positions agree with TRBD2. CDR1 is SEHNR and CDR2 is FQNEAQ in the germline V gene (reference sequence). The V segment lost 7 bases and the J segment 1 base; nucleotides outside the gene matches: 7. The CDR3 runs to 15 residues. The CDR3 DNA sequence: TGTGCCAGCAACCCACCGACTAGCGGCACAGATACGCAGTATTTT. This sequence encodes CASNPPTSGTDTQYF. Variable domain in full (rest from reference TRBV7-9 and TRBJ2-3): DTGVSQNPRHKITKRGQNVTFRCDPISEHNRLYWYRQTLGQGPEFLTYFQNEAQLEKSRLLSDRFSAERPKGSFSTLEIQRTEQGDSAMYLCASNPPTSGTDTQYFGPGTRLTVL.

The genes are TRBV20-1 and TRBJ2-2; the D gene is possibly TRBD1 (6 bases). This CDR3 region has 13 residues. V lost 4 bases and J 7 bases, leaving 13 bases between the germline ends. Germline CDR1 DFQATT, CDR2 SNEGSKA (reference sequence). CDR3 nucleotides: TGCAGTGCTAAATCAGGGGCAGACGGGGAGCTGTTTTTT. Its protein product is CSAKSGADGELFF.

With respect to this clonotype: A read error may explain this, as a much larger clone is one base away. CDR3 sequence reads: CASSQGDAVREQYF. The DNA of the CDR3 is TGCGCCAGCAGCCAAGGAGACGCCGTGAGGGAGCAGTACTTC. V and J are TRBV5-1 and TRBJ2-7; no firm D call. V was shortened by 4 bases and J by 7 bases, with 18 bases between the two germline ends. Germline V gene data show CDR1 as SGHRS and CDR2 as YFSETQ. The CDR3 runs to 14 residues.

The sample holds many counts of this clonotype. V is TRBV9 and J is TRBJ2-7; 7 bases fit TRBD1. V trimming: 0 bases; J trimming: 2 bases; junction bases outside the gene matches: 2. This CDR3 comprises 14 residues. The germline CDR1 and CDR2 sequences are SGDLS and YYNGEE. CDR3 sequence: CASSVGGGPYEQYF. The DNA for the CDR3 is TGTGCCAGCAGCGTAGGAGGGGGCCCCTACGAGCAGTACTTC.

Many counts were recorded for this clonotype. The rearrangement joins TRBV5-1 to TRBJ1-1; 9 bases agree with TRBD1. The germline V gene encodes CDR1 SGHRS and CDR2 YFSETQ. CDR3 length: 14 amino acids. The J segment lost 4 bases and the V segment lost 4 bases, leaving 5 bases of the junction unmatched. In DNA, the CDR3 is TGCGCCAGCAGCCGGGACAGGGTGGGCACTGAAGCTTTCTTT. This encodes CASSRDRVGTEAFF.

This clonotype was observed a few times. The chain carries TRBV20-1 and TRBJ2-3, with 8 bases lining up with TRBD1. Germline assignment: CDR1 DFQATT and CDR2 SNEGSKA (reference sequence). The CDR3 sequence is 11 residues long. With V trimmed by 4 bases and J by 11 bases, 5 bases remained unmatched. Here the CDR3 DNA reads TGCAGTGCTATGGGACAGGTCGGGCAGTATTTT. Its translation is CSAMGQVGQYF.